This T cell receptor beta chain was captured in a study of blood T cell repertoires in COVID-19. Study context: Acute and convalescent COVID-19 specimens originated in the United States, Italy and Spain. Sources were T cells, B-cell-depleted T cells, or PBMCs; the material itself was cDNA or gDNA.

V shed 3 bases and J shed 1 base, with 26 bases lying between them. The length of the CDR3 is 20 residues. Germline V gene data show CDR1 as SGHRS and CDR2 as YFSETQ. Original methodology: Estimates of nucleated cell counts were drawn from the amplification of reference gene primers. Profiling relied on immunoSEQ multiplex PCR, and the TCRdb table lists in-frame clones only, not all of them. V, J and clone size reflect that table, while D and trimming were determined from the DNA. The table has about 240,000 clones, 86% seen once. This chain joins TRBV5-1 and TRBJ1-3; D call uncertain. The specimen sequenced was peripheral blood. This clonotype was obtained from a man aged 60 to 69 with acute or convalescent COVID-19. CDR3 nucleotides: TGCGCCAGCAGCTCCCGTCCGCGAGAGTGGAGCGGCGGTTCTGGAAACACCATATATTTT. Translated: CASSSRPREWSGGSGNTIYF.